This T cell receptor (beta chain) originates from a study of cytomegalovirus exposure and HLA in healthy donors. Amplification used 60 Vbeta primers and 13 Jbeta primers. Libraries were prepared by immunoSEQ multiplex PCR; TCRdb keeps only in-frame clonotypes and omits some of them. Found here are 100,000 to 150,000 clones, 60% to 80% of them singletons; the top ten hold less than 4.5%. Germline V CDR1 and CDR2: WSHSY, SAAADI. The ends were cut back, 6 bases at V and 2 bases at J, with 16 bases in the middle. The CDR3 extends over 15 amino acids. About this clone itself: What it recognizes is unknown.

General study points: In vitro testing confirmed a few CMV-associated chains as specific for CMV antigens. TCR beta V segments were, for the most part, productive about 87% or about 30% of the time in an earlier analysis. Follow-up analysis later connected one missense variant in DCLRE1C with trimming of TCR beta V- and J-genes.

The origin of this receptor is a man in his thirties or forties in good health and CMV-seronegative. Sequences were obtained from PBMCs. The rearrangement uses TRBV10-2 and TRBJ1-2; weak D call: TRBD1 (6 bases). The CDR3 DNA follows: TGCGCCAGCAGCGTCAACAGGGAGCAGAACTATGGCTACACCTTC. Translating it yields CASSVNREQNYGYTF.